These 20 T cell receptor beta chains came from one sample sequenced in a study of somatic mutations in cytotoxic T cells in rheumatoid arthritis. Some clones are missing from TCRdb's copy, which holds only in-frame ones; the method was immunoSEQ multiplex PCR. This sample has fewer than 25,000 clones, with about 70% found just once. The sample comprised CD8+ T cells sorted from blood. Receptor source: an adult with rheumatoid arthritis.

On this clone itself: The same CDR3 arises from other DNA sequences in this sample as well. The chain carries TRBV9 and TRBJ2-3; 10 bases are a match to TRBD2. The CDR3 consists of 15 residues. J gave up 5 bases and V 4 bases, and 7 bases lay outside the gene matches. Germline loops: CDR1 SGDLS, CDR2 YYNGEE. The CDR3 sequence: CASSISGGARDTQYF. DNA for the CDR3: TGTGCCAGCAGCATCAGCGGGGGGGCCAGAGATACGCAGTATTTT.

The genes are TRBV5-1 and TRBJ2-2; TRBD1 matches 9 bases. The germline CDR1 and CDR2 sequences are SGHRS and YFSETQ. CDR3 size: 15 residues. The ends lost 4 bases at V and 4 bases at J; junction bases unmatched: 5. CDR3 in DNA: TGCGCCAGCAGCCAGGGGGACAGGGCCACCGGGGAGCTGTTTTTT. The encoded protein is CASSQGDRATGELFF.

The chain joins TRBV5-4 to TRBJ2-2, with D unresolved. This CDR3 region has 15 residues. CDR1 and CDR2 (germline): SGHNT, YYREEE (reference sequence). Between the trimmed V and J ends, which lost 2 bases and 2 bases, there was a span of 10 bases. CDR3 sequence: CASSFGRRNTGELFF. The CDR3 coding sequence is TGTGCCAGCAGCTTTGGTAGGAGAAACACCGGGGAGCTGTTTTTT. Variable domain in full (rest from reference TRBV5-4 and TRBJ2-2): ETGVTQSPTHLIKTRGQQVTLRCSSQSGHNTVSWYQQALGQGPQFIFQYYREEENGRGNFPPRFSGLQFPNYSSELNVNALELDDSALYLCASSFGRRNTGELFFGEGSRLTVL.

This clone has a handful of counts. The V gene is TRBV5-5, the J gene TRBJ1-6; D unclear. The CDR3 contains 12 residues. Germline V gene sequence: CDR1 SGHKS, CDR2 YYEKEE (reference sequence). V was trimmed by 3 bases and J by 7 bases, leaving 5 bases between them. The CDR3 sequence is CASSSPNSPLHF. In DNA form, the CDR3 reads TGTGCCAGCAGCTCGCCGAATTCACCCCTCCACTTT. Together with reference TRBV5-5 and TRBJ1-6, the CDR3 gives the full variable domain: DAGVTQSPTHLIKTRGQQVTLRCSPISGHKSVSWYQQVLGQGPQFIFQYYEKEERGRGNFPDRFSARQFPNYSSELNVNALLLGDSALYLCASSSPNSPLHFGNGTRLTVT.

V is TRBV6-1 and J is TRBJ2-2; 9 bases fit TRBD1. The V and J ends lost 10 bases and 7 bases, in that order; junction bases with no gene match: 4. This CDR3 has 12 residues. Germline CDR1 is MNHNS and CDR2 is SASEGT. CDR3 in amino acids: CANRGLGGELFF. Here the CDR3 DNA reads TGTGCCAACAGGGGGCTCGGCGGGGAGCTGTTTTTT.

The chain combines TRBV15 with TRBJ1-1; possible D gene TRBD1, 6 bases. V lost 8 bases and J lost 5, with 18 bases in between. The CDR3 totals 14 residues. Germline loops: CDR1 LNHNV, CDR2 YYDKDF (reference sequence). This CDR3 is CATPRGGDGTEAFF. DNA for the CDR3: TGTGCCACCCCAAGGGGGGGGGATGGGACTGAAGCTTTCTTT.

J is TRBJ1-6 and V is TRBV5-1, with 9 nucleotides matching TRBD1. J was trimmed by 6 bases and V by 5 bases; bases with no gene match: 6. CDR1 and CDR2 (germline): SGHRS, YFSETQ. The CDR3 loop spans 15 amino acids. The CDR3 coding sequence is TGCGCCAGCAGGGATGGGACAGGGCTTAATTCACCCCTCCACTTT. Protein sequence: CASRDGTGLNSPLHF. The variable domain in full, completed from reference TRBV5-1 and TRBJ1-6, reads KAGVTQTPRYLIKTRGQQVTLSCSPISGHRSVSWYQQTPGQGLQFLFEYFSETQRNKGNFPGRFSGRQFSNSRSEMNVSTLELGDSALYLCASRDGTGLNSPLHFGNGTRLTVT.

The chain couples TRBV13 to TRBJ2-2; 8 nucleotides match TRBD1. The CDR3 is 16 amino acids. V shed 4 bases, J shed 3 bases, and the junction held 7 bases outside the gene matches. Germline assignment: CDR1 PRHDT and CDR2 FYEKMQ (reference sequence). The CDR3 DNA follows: TGTGCCAGCAGCTCAGAGGACAGGGCGGACACCGGGGAGCTGTTTTTT. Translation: CASSSEDRADTGELFF.

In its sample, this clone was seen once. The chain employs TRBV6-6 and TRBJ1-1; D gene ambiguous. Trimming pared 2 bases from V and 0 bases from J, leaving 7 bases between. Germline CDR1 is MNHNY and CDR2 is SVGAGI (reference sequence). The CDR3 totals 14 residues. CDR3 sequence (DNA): TGTGCCAGCAGTTACACACAATTGAACACTGAAGCTTTCTTT. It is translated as CASSYTQLNTEAFF.

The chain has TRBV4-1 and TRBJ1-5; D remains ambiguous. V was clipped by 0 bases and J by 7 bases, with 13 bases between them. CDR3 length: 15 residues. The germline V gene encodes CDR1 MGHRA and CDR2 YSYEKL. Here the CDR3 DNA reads TGCGCCAGCAGCCAAGACTTGGGTCTGGGCCAGCCCCAGCATTTT. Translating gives CASSQDLGLGQPQHF.

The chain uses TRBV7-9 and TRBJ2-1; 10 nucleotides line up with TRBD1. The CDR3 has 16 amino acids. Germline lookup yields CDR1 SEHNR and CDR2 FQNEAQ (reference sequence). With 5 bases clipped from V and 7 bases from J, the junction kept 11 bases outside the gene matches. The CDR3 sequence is CASSPPGTGAVNEQFF. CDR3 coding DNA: TGTGCCAGCAGCCCCCCGGGGACAGGGGCAGTTAATGAGCAGTTCTTC.

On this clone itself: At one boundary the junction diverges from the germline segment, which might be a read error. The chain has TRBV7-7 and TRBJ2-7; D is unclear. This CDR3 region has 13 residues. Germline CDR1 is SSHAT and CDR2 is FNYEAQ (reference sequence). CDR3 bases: TGTGCTAGCAGCCAGGCGGAGTCCTACGAGCAGTACTTC. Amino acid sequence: CASSQAESYEQYF.

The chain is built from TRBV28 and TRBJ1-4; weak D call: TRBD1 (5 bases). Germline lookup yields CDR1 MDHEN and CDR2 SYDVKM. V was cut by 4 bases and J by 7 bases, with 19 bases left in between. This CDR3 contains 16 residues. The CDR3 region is CASSWIGQGGSEKLFF. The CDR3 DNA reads TGTGCCAGCAGTTGGATAGGGCAGGGAGGGAGTGAAAAACTGTTTTTT.

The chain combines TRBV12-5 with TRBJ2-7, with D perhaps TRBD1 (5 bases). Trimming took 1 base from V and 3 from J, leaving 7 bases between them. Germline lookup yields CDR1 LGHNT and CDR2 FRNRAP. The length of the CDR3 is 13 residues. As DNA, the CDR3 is TGTGCTAGTGGTTTGGACAGGCACTACGAGCAGTACTTC. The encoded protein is CASGLDRHYEQYF.

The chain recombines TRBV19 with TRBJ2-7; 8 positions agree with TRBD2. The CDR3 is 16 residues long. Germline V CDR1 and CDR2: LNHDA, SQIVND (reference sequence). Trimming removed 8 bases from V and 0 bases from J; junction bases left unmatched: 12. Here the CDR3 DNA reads TGTGCCAGTGTGGGAGGAGCGGGGGTAAGCTCCTACGAGCAGTACTTC. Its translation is CASVGGAGVSSYEQYF.

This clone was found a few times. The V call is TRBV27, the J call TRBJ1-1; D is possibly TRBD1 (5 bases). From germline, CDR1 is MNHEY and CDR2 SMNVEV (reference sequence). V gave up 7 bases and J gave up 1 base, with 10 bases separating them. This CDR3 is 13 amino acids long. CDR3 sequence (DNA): TGTGCCAGCAAACCCGGGGGGAACACTGAAGCTTTCTTT. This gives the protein CASKPGGNTEAFF.

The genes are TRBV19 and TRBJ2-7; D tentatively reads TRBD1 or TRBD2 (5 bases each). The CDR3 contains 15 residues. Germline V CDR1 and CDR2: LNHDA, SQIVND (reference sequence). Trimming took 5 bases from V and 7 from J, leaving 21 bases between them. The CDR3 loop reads CASSPGMEATLEQYF. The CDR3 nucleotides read TGTGCCAGTAGTCCAGGGATGGAGGCTACCCTGGAGCAGTACTTC.

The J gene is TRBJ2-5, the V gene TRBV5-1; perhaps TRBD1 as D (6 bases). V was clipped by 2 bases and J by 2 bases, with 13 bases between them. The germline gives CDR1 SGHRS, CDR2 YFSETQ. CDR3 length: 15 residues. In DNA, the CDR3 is TGCGCCAGCAGCTTCTGGGGGCCCCCACAAGAGACCCAGTACTTC. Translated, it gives CASSFWGPPQETQYF.

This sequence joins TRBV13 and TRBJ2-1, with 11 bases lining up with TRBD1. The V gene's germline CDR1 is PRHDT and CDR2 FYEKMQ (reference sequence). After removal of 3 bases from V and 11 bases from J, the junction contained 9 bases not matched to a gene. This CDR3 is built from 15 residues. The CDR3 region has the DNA TGTGCCAGCAGCTTTCCGGGACAGGGGGAGAGTAAGCAGTTCTTC. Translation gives CASSFPGQGESKQFF.

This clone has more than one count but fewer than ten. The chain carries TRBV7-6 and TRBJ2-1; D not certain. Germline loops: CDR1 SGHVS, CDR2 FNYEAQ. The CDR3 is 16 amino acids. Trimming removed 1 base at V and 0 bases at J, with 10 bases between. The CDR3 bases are TGTGCCAGCAGCTTAGTGAGCAGGAGCTCCTACAATGAGCAGTTCTTC. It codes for CASSLVSRSSYNEQFF.